Following are 23 T cell receptor beta chains from one sample sequenced in a study of cytomegalovirus exposure and HLA in healthy donors. The PCR ran on 60 Vbeta and 13 Jbeta primers. Measured with immunoSEQ multiplex PCR; TCRdb has only the in-frame clones, and not every one. This table has some 97,000 clones, about 74% appearing once. Sequenced sample: PBMCs. The receptors originated from a woman aged 18-35 years in good health and CMV-seropositive.

This sequence joins TRBV2 and TRBJ1-5; possible D gene TRBD1, 5 bases. The length of the CDR3 is 13 residues. The V end was cut by 8 bases, the J end by 3 bases, with 11 bases between. Germline V gene lookup returns CDR1 SNHLY and CDR2 FYNNEI. The DNA for the CDR3 is TGTGCCAGCGGCGGGGACCACAATCAGCCCCAGCATTTT. Protein product: CASGGDHNQPQHF.

The sample holds a few counts of this clone. This chain links TRBV13 with TRBJ1-4; 7 bases match TRBD1. Germline trimming cut 5 bases from V and 8 bases from J; bases unmatched to any gene: 5. Germline CDR1 reads PRHDT; CDR2 reads FYEKMQ (reference sequence). CDR3 size: 13 residues. The CDR3 DNA sequence: TGTGCCAGCAGCCCGCAGGGGGGAGAAAAACTGTTTTTT. The encoded protein is CASSPQGGEKLFF.

This clone was counted a few times. The J gene is TRBJ2-3, the V gene TRBV30; the D gene is possibly TRBD2 (5 bases). The CDR3 contains 14 residues. V lost 0 bases and J lost 5, with 12 bases in between. Looked up from germline, CDR1 is GTSNPN and CDR2 is SVGIG (reference sequence). This CDR3 is CAWSVRGILDTQYF. The DNA of the CDR3 is TGTGCCTGGAGTGTACGAGGGATTTTAGATACGCAGTATTTT.

V gene TRBV30 combines with J gene TRBJ1-6; 7 bases are a match to TRBD1. The CDR3 runs 14 residues. Germline V gene lookup returns CDR1 GTSNPN and CDR2 SVGIG (reference sequence). The V gene end was trimmed by 3 bases and the J gene end by 8 bases; junction bases not matched to a gene: 7. The CDR3 DNA reads as TGTGCCTGGAGGCCCAGGGGGTCTGATTCACCCCTCCACTTT. This sequence encodes CAWRPRGSDSPLHF. Using reference TRBV30 and TRBJ1-6 for the parts outside the CDR3, the full variable domain is SQTIHQWPATLVQPVGSPLSLECTVEGTSNPNLYWYRQAAGRGLQLLFYSVGIGQISSEVPQNLSASRPQDRQFILSSKKLLLSDSGFYLCAWRPRGSDSPLHFGNGTRLTVT.

This chain uses TRBV10-3 with TRBJ2-7; 9 bases line up with TRBD1. The germline CDR1 and CDR2 sequences are ENHRY and SYGVKD. The trim removed 4 bases at V and 3 bases at J, leaving 10 bases unmatched. The CDR3 runs 16 residues. The CDR3 loop reads CAISASGTGNLYEQYF. In DNA, the CDR3 is TGTGCCATCAGTGCATCCGGGACAGGGAATCTCTACGAGCAGTACTTC.

The chain has TRBV2 and TRBJ1-2; maybe TRBD1 (5 bases). CDR3 length: 13 amino acids. CDR1 SNHLY and CDR2 FYNNEI come from the germline V gene. Trimming took off 8 bases at V and 6 bases at J, with 16 bases between the two ends. CDR3 protein: CASRLGAGDGYTF. The DNA of the CDR3 is TGTGCCAGCCGCCTGGGAGCGGGGGATGGCTACACCTTC.

The chain uses TRBV13 and TRBJ2-5; 9 nucleotides match TRBD1. The CDR3 runs to 16 residues. The germline V gene has CDR1 PRHDT and CDR2 FYEKMQ (reference sequence). The trim removed 4 bases at V and 1 base at J, leaving 7 bases unmatched. The chain's CDR3 is CASSYGQGIFQETQYF. CDR3 coding DNA: TGTGCCAGCAGCTACGGACAGGGGATCTTCCAAGAGACCCAGTACTTC.

V and J are TRBV9 and TRBJ2-6, with D unclear. V shed 3 bases and J shed 3 bases, with 7 bases lying between them. Germline V gene data show CDR1 as SGDLS and CDR2 as YYNGEE. This CDR3 has 14 residues. The DNA for the CDR3 is TGTGCCAGCAGCGCCGGTGGTGGGGCCAACGTCCTGACTTTC. This sequence encodes CASSAGGGANVLTF.

The chain uses TRBV28 and TRBJ2-7; 15 bases match TRBD2. The CDR3 is 18 amino acids. CDR1 is MDHEN, CDR2 SYDVKM, per germline. With V trimmed by 5 bases and J by 3 bases, 11 bases remained unmatched. In nucleotides, the CDR3 is TGTGCCAGCAGTCGGACTAGCGGGAGGGGGGGCTACTACTACGAGCAGTACTTC. Protein product: CASSRTSGRGGYYYEQYF.

The chain is built from TRBV15 and TRBJ2-5; TRBD2 is a possible D gene (6 bases). Trimming removed 5 bases at V and 2 bases at J, with 12 bases between. The CDR3 runs 14 residues. The germline gives CDR1 LNHNV, CDR2 YYDKDF (reference sequence). Here the CDR3 DNA reads TGTGCCACCAGCTCGGACTATTTTCAAGAGACCCAGTACTTC. Translated, it gives CATSSDYFQETQYF.

The V gene is TRBV28, the J gene TRBJ2-7; TRBD2 matches at 7 bases. This CDR3 is built from 12 residues. In germline, CDR1 is MDHEN, CDR2 SYDVKM. V shed 9 bases and J 3 bases; nucleotides not matched to a gene: 5. The CDR3 region is CASLREGYEQYF. The CDR3 region has the DNA TGTGCCAGTCTCAGGGAGGGCTACGAGCAGTACTTC.

This chain joins TRBV6-4 and TRBJ2-3, with TRBD2 identical over 7 bases. Germline V gives CDR1 MRHNA, CDR2 SNTAGT. The V gene end was trimmed by 4 bases and the J gene end by 1 base; junction bases not matched to a gene: 2. This CDR3 comprises 14 residues. The CDR3 DNA follows: TGTGCCAGCAGTGTTCTAGCGGGCACAGATACGCAGTATTTT. Its translation: CASSVLAGTDTQYF.

This clone was found a few times. The V and J genes are TRBV9 and TRBJ2-7; 10 bases line up with TRBD1. The CDR3 consists of 15 residues. From germline, CDR1 is SGDLS and CDR2 YYNGEE. Losses at the gene ends were 3 bases for V and 6 bases for J; bases not matched to a gene: 9. The CDR3 DNA reads TGTGCCAGCAGCGGGTCCCGGGACAGGGGATTCGAGCAGTACTTC. Amino acid sequence: CASSGSRDRGFEQYF.

The gene calls are TRBV19 and TRBJ2-3; 12 positions match TRBD2. Per the germline V gene, CDR1 is LNHDA and CDR2 is SQIVND (reference sequence). Unmatched junction bases numbered 10, after V lost 9 bases and J lost 0 bases. The CDR3 is 17 amino acids. Here the CDR3 reads CASSGLAGGGSTDTQYF. The CDR3 DNA is TGTGCCAGCTCGGGGCTAGCGGGAGGGGGAAGCACAGATACGCAGTATTTT. The whole variable domain, filled in from reference TRBV19 and TRBJ2-3, reads DGGITQSPKYLFRKEGQNVTLSCEQNLNHDAMYWYRQDPGQGLRLIYYSQIVNDFQKGDIAEGYSVSREKKESFPLTVTSAQKNPTAFYLCASSGLAGGGSTDTQYFGPGTRLTVL.

The chain carries TRBV4-1 and TRBJ1-5, with TRBD1 matching 8 bases. CDR3 length: 17 amino acids. Germline V gives CDR1 MGHRA, CDR2 YSYEKL. The V and J ends lost 0 bases and 4 bases, in that order; junction bases with no gene match: 8. In nucleotides, the CDR3 is TGCGCCAGCAGCCAAGATCAGGGACAGGCTACAAATCAGCCCCAGCATTTT. Residues: CASSQDQGQATNQPQHF.

V is TRBV25-1 and J is TRBJ1-1; D possibly corresponds to TRBD1 (6 bases). Trimming took 4 bases from V and 4 from J, leaving 10 bases between them. The CDR3 sequence is 13 residues long. CDR1 and CDR2 from the germline V gene are MGHDK and SYGVNS. The CDR3 loop reads CASSATGPTEAFF. CDR3 nucleotides: TGTGCCAGCAGTGCTACAGGGCCCACTGAAGCTTTCTTT.

CDR3 protein: CASSQDPGQGVEQYF. The CDR3 DNA reads as TGCGCCAGCAGCCAAGATCCGGGACAGGGAGTCGAGCAGTACTTC. This chain uses TRBV4-3 with TRBJ2-7; TRBD1 agrees at 9 bases. The trim removed 0 bases at V and 6 bases at J, leaving 6 bases unmatched. CDR3 length: 15 residues. Per germline, CDR1 LGHNA and CDR2 YSLEER.

This CDR3 is CASSWTGASGELFF. CDR3 in DNA: TGCGCCAGCAGCTGGACAGGGGCGTCCGGGGAGCTGTTTTTT. This chain joins TRBV5-1 and TRBJ2-2; 9 bases are shared with TRBD1. Germline V lookup: CDR1 SGHRS, CDR2 YFSETQ. J was trimmed by 6 bases and V by 3 bases; bases with no gene match: 3. The CDR3 consists of 14 residues.

This clone was observed a few times. The gene calls are TRBV6-4 and TRBJ1-2, with TRBD1 matching over 8 bases. From germline, CDR1 is MRHNA and CDR2 SNTAGT. This CDR3 contains 15 residues. V shed 0 bases, J shed 6 bases, and the junction held 6 bases outside the gene matches. Written as DNA, the CDR3 is TGTGCCAGCAGTGACTCGGCAGGGGGCTCGGATGGCTACACCTTC. As protein: CASSDSAGGSDGYTF.

The gene calls are TRBV13 and TRBJ2-3, with D tentatively TRBD2 (6 bases). V lost 4 bases to trimming and J lost 4 bases, with 18 bases between them. Germline assignment: CDR1 PRHDT and CDR2 FYEKMQ (reference sequence). This CDR3 has 16 residues. The DNA for the CDR3 is TGTGCCAGCAGCTCCCCCGGGAGTAGCGGAGCAGATACGCAGTATTTT. This codes for CASSSPGSSGADTQYF.

The rearrangement links TRBV28 to TRBJ1-2; no reliable D call. CDR3 size: 17 residues. Trimming stripped 6 bases from V and 5 bases from J, with 25 bases between. CDR1 is MDHEN and CDR2 is SYDVKM in the germline V gene. The CDR3 reads CASSRSAGVFYAYGYTF. DNA for the CDR3: TGTGCCAGCAGCCGTAGTGCCGGAGTATTCTACGCATATGGCTACACCTTC.

This clone showed up just once. The chain recombines TRBV28 with TRBJ1-5, with 12 positions matching TRBD1. The J segment lost 7 bases and the V segment lost 5 bases, leaving 9 bases of the junction unmatched. CDR1 is MDHEN, CDR2 SYDVKM, per germline. The CDR3 totals 16 residues. CDR3 sequence (DNA): TGTGCCAGCAGTCCCGCGGGACAGGGGGCCCGGCAGCCCCAGCATTTT. Protein: CASSPAGQGARQPQHF.

This rearrangement joins TRBV11-2 to TRBJ2-1, with 8 bases that match TRBD2. The CDR3 contains 15 residues. The ends lost 4 bases at V and 7 bases at J; junction bases unmatched: 9. CDR1 is SGHAT, CDR2 FQNNGV, per germline. The CDR3 sequence is CASSSQAGVRNEQFF. As DNA, the CDR3 is TGTGCCAGCAGCTCTCAAGCGGGAGTAAGGAATGAGCAGTTCTTC.